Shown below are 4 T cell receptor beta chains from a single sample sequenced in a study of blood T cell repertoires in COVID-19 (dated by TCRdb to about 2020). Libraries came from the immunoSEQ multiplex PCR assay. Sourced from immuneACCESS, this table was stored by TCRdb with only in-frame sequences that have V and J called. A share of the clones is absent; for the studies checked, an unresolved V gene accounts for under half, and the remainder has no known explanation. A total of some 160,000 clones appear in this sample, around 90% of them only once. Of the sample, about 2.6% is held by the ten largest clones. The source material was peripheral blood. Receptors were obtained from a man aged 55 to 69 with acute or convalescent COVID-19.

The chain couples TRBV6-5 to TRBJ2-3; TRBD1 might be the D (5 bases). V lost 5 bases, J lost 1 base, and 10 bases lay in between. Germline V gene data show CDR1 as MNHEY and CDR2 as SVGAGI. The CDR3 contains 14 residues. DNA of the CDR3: TGTGCCAGCAGTCCAGGGTATGGCACAGATACGCAGTATTTT. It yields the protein CASSPGYGTDTQYF.

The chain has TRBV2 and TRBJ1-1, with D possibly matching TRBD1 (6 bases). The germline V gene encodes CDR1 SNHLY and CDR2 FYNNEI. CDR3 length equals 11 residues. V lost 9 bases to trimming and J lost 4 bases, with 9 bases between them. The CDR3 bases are TGTGCCAGTACAGGGACCACTGAAGCTTTCTTT. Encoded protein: CASTGTTEAFF.

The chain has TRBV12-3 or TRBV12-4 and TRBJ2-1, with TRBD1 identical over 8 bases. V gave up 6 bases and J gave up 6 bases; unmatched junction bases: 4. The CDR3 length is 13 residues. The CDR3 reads CASRGQGSNEQFF. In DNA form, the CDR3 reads TGTGCCAGCAGAGGACAGGGTAGCAATGAGCAGTTCTTC.

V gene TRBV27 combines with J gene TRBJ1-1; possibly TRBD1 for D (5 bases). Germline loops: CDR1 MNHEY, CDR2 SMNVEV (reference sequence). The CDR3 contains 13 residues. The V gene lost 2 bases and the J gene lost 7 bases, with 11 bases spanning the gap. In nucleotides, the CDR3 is TGTGCCAGCAGTTTAAGGCGGGGGGGTGAAGCTTTCTTT. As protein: CASSLRRGGEAFF.